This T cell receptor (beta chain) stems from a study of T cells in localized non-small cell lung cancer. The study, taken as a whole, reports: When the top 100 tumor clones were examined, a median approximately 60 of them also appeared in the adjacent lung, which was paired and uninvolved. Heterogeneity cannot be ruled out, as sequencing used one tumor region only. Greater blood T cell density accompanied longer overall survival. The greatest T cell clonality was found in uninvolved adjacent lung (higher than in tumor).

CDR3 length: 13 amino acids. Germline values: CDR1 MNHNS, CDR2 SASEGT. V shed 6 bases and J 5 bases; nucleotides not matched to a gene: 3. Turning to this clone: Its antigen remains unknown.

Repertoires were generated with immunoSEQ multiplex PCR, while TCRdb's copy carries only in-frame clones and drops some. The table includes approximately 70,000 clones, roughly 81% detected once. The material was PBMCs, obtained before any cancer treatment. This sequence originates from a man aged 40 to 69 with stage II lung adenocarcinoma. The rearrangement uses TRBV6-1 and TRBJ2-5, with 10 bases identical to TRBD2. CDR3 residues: CASRLAGTETQYF. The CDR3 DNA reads TGTGCCAGCAGACTAGCGGGAACGGAGACCCAGTACTTC.